This T cell receptor beta chain was recovered during a study of shared clonotypes between healthy human individuals. General study findings and limits: Even with large depth, rarefaction showed that sorted-subset sequencing was incomplete.

In regard to this clone: Its antigen is not identified.

DNA at about 210 ng, 25,000 to 35,000 T cell genomes, went into sorted-subset replicate PCRs. Sequencing used immunoSEQ multiplex PCR; TCRdb keeps in-frame clones, though not all of them. The sample shows roughly 640,000 clones, approximately 79% of them seen only once. The CDR3 consists of 15 residues. The V end was cut by 0 bases, the J end by 5 bases, with 10 bases between. Germline V gene lookup returns CDR1 SGHVS and CDR2 FQNEAQ. This clonotype originated in a woman in her twenties or thirties in good health. The rearrangement joins TRBV7-8 to TRBJ2-2; D is unresolved. The sample comprised memory CD4+ T cells sorted from blood. Subset described: CD45RA-negative fraction. The CDR3 bases are TGTGCCAGCAGCTTAGCGACACCCAGAACCGGGGAGCTGTTTTTT. Translating gives CASSLATPRTGELFF. Combining the CDR3 with reference TRBV7-8 and TRBJ2-2 gives the whole variable domain GAGVSQSPRYKVAKRGQDVALRCDPISGHVSLFWYQQALGQGPEFLTYFQNEAQLDKSGLPSDRFFAERPEGSVSTLKIQRTQQEDSAVYLCASSLATPRTGELFFGEGSRLTVL.